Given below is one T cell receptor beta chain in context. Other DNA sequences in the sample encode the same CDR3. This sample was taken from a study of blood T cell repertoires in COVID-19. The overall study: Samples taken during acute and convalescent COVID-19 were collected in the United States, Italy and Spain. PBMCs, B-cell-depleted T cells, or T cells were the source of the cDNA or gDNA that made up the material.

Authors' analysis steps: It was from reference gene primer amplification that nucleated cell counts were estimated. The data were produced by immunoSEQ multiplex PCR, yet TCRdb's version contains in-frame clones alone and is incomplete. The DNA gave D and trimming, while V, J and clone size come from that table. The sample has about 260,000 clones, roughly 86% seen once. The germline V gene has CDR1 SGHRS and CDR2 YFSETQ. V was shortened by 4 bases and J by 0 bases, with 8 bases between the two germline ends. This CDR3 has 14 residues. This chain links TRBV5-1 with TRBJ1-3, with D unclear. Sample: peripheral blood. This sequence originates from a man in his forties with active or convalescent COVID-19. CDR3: CASSLGSSGNTIYF. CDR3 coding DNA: TGCGCCAGCAGCCTAGGGAGCTCTGGAAACACCATATATTTT.